This T cell receptor (beta chain) is from a study of T cell responses to AZD1222 COVID-19 vaccine (dated by TCRdb to about 2021). Regarding the complete study: AZD1222 recipients with second doses at about 4 weeks or about 12 weeks were pooled, because spike-specific TCR depth and breadth did not differ between schedules. A total of under 250 trial participants underwent TCR sequencing, of whom about 210 had received two doses of AZD1222 and around 25 had received two doses of the MenACWY control vaccine. Enrollment into the trials was organized by age into subgroups of 18-55, 56-69 and 70-plus years, and those subgroups contained about 160, 30 and 59 TCR-sequenced participants, respectively.

The sample's time point label, in plain terms: baseline before first vaccination. Vaccinee samples were obtained from the UK trials COV001 and COV002, which included a single-blind randomized controlled phase 2/3 trial of AZD1222 (ChAdOx1 nCoV-19) in healthy adults. For TCRbeta chain sequencing, PBMC samples were collected from trial participants at day 0 and at day 28 after the second dose. The paper as a whole reports these results and caveats: Vaccine-associated CD4 TCRs spanned the whole spike protein, with dominant responses in regions 160-218 and 743-854. The 56-69-year group was small, and its depth increase did not reach significance, likely because of low power. Reportedly, almost half of the unique spike-specific TCRs recognized epitopes lying outside the regions that are mutated in the B.1.351 and B.1.1.7 variants. No day 14 peak-response samples were available, so repertoires were characterized only after the peak T cell response. After two AZD1222 doses, both the breadth and the depth of spike-specific TCRs were significantly higher than at day 0 and than in MenACWY recipients. Conclusions about previously exposed vaccinees are limited, since just six AZD1222 recipients were seropositive for SARS-CoV-2 at baseline. Participants were mostly white British and included more females than males, and it was suggested by the authors that clonal diversity may have been underestimated.

About this clone: Its recognized antigen is unknown. No base quality information exists; no much larger clone differs at one position.

The CDR3 regions of human TCRbeta chains were analyzed by immunosequencing. From the authors' description of their analysis: Repertoire TCRs were checked for matches against a reference library of SARS-CoV-2-specific TCRs that had been generated using the MIRA antigen-specificity platform. Breadth was defined as the fraction of unique TCRs that were SARS-CoV-2-associated. Depth was defined as the fraction of total T cells that were SARS-CoV-2-associated. Using the MIRA data, each spike-specific TCR was assigned both to the spike region to which the TCR was reactive and to a CD4 or CD8 class. Log10-transformed breadth and depth values were compared by one-way ANOVA with Sidak's multiple comparisons tests. Sourced from immuneACCESS, this table was stored by TCRdb with only in-frame sequences that have V and J called. A share of the clones is absent; for the studies checked, an unresolved V gene accounts for under half, and the remainder has no known explanation. V, J and clone size were drawn from that table, and D and trimming were deduced from the DNA. The sample has tens of thousands of clones on record, nearly 90% of them singletons. Together, the top ten hold about an eighth of the sample.

Reading the germline V gene gives CDR1 SNHLY and CDR2 FYNNEI. From V the trimming removes 6 bases and from J it removes 4 bases, while the gene matches leave 7 bases of the junction unaccounted for. The CDR3 contains 16 residues, cysteine and phenylalanine counted. Only the CDR3 DNA is retained, 48 bases long and in frame from the first base. The source of this sequence is an adult in good health. Recombination linked TRBV2 to TRBJ2-3, with TRBD2 matching 13 junction bases. The sequencing here drew on peripheral blood, taken on day 0 of AZD1222 vaccination. The CDR3 sequence is CASRLTSGGQADTQYF. Read as DNA, the sequence is TGTGCCAGCAGATTGACTAGCGGGGGGCAAGCAGATACGCAGTATTTT.